This T cell receptor beta chain emerged from a study of identical twins. Study-level points and caveats: Invariant MAIT and iNKT cells are populations that could partly confound zero-insertion analyses.

This CDR3 comprises 14 residues. V lost 4 bases, J lost 0 bases, and 7 bases lay in between. Germline V gene data show CDR1 as ENHRY and CDR2 as SYGVKD. TCRdb analysed the 5' RACE reads with MiXCR anew, one entry per CDR3 protein. The sample consists of 350,000 to 600,000 distinct CDR3 sequences, approximately 15% of them appearing once. This clonotype turned up a few times. The target antigen is unknown. Everyone who gave samples was a healthy Caucasian. Another study also made use of these data, one on yellow fever vaccine responses in identical twins.

Source material: CD4+ T cells sorted from blood. This sequence joins TRBV10-3 and TRBJ1-3, with D unclear. This receptor was taken from a young woman in good health. The CDR3 region has the DNA TGTGCCATCAGTGGCGACAACTCTGGAAACACCATATATTTT. This gives the protein CAISGDNSGNTIYF.